The present T cell receptor beta chain was sequenced within a study of OX40 agonist ivuxolimab in advanced cancers. On the study more broadly: Partial response was recorded in three patients: one hepatocellular carcinoma and two cutaneous melanoma cases.

Broader study findings: Dosing at 0.1 to 3.0 mg/kg was accompanied by clonal expansion of CD4+ and CD8+ blood T cells by week 6. On average, CD8+ T cells showed a greater number of expanded clones than CD4+.

As regards this clone: As yet, its antigen is unknown.

The CDR3 runs to 11 residues. Per germline, CDR1 SGHRS and CDR2 YFSETQ. Trimming pared 6 bases from V and 2 bases from J, leaving 6 bases between. The assay was immunoSEQ multiplex PCR, and TCRdb's table has in-frame clones only and misses some. Of around 41,000 clones listed, approximately 80% are singletons. The sample was CD4+ or CD8+ T cells sorted from blood, taken in a trial of the OX40 agonist ivuxolimab. This TCR was recovered from an adult with an advanced solid tumor such as melanoma, head and neck, liver or kidney cancer. This chain links TRBV5-1 with TRBJ2-7; D gene ambiguous. The CDR3 sequence is CASKSTYEQYF. CDR3 sequence (DNA): TGCGCCAGCAAGTCGACCTACGAGCAGTACTTC.